This TCR beta chain was sequenced during a study of blood T cell repertoires in COVID-19. This table comes from immunoSEQ multiplex PCR, and its TCRdb copy is limited to in-frame clones, with some not included. The sample has 250,000 or so clones, about 83% seen once. This clone appeared a few times. This CDR3 region has 12 residues. The receptor was isolated from a woman aged 40 to 50 who had recovered from COVID-19. This chain joins TRBV21-1 and TRBJ1-2; the table's D call TRBD1 went unverified against the DNA. TRBV21-1 is tagged as a pseudogene. Sequenced sample: peripheral blood. CDR3 loop: CASSKTGYGYTF. The DNA for the CDR3 is TGTGCCAGCAGCAAAACAGGGTATGGCTACACCTTC.